The T cell receptor beta chain described here comes from a study of shared clonotypes between healthy human individuals. Study-wide results and limits: Despite large depth, rarefaction showed incomplete sorted-subset sequencing.

CDR1 is MDHEN, CDR2 SYDVKM, per germline. The V end was cut by 4 bases, the J end by 12 bases, with 10 bases between. CDR3 size: 12 residues. In regard to this clone: Its cognate antigen is unknown.

Under the authors' procedure: Junction-only sequences without quality scores were provided by ImmunoSEQ, so filtering was different. Only in-frame clones appear in the TCRdb table, and some are missing; sequencing was by immunoSEQ multiplex PCR. V, J and clone size reflect that table, while D and trimming were determined from the DNA. The sample has roughly 2.5 million clones, approximately 94% seen once. The clonotype was recovered from a man younger than 30 in good health. V gene TRBV28 combines with J gene TRBJ2-6; unclear D gene. The sample was naive CD4+ T cells sorted from blood. Noted subset: CD45RA+ positively selected. The CDR3 DNA reads as TGTGCCAGCAGTTCCCCCTCCGGCGTCCTGACTTTC. Residues: CASSSPSGVLTF.